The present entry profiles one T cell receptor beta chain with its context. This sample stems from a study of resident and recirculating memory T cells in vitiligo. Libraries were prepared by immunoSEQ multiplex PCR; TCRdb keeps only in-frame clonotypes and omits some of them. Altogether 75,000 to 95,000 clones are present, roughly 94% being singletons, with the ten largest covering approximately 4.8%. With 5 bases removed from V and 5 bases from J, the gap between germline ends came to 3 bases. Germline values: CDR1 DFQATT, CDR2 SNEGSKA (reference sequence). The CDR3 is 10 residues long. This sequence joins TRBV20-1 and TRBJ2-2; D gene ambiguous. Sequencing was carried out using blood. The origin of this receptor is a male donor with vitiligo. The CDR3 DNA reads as TGCAGTGCTCCGACCGGGGAGCTGTTTTTT. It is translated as CSAPTGELFF.